This TCR beta chain was sequenced during a study of blood T cell repertoires in COVID-19. Study information: The United States, Italy and Spain supplied acute and convalescent COVID-19 samples. PBMCs, B-cell-depleted T cells, or T cells were the source of the cDNA or gDNA that made up the material.

CDR1 is MNHEY, CDR2 SMNVEV, per germline (reference sequence). V was cut by 3 bases and J by 0 bases, with 23 bases left in between. The CDR3 covers 20 residues. Source study methods: By means of reference gene primer amplification, nucleated cell counts were estimated. Measured with immunoSEQ multiplex PCR; TCRdb has only the in-frame clones, and not every one. V, J and clone size are taken as reported in that table, and D and trimming were inferred from the DNA itself. Here the sample spans over 90,000 clones, 90% being singletons. V gene TRBV27 combines with J gene TRBJ2-2, with D possibly matching TRBD1 (6 bases). The sequenced sample was peripheral blood. This clonotype originated in a man in his fifties or sixties with acute or convalescent COVID-19. CDR3 sequence reads: CASSLEFPTGQRPNTGELFF. CDR3 DNA: TGTGCCAGCAGTTTGGAATTTCCGACAGGCCAGCGCCCGAACACCGGGGAGCTGTTTTTT.